The present T cell receptor (beta chain) was sequenced within a study of blood T cell repertoires in COVID-19. Overall study context: Collection of acute and convalescent COVID-19 samples took place in the United States, Italy and Spain. PBMCs, B-cell-depleted T cells, or T cells were the source of the cDNA or gDNA that made up the material.

The assay was immunoSEQ multiplex PCR, and TCRdb's table has in-frame clones only and misses some. The sample records under 200,000 clones, 80% to 85% being singletons. Trimming cost V 1 base and J 1 base, with 5 bases left between them. The CDR3 is made up of 15 amino acids. Germline values: CDR1 LNHDA, CDR2 SQIVND (reference sequence). The sample consisted of peripheral blood. The chain joins TRBV19 to TRBJ2-6; D gene uncertain. The origin of this receptor is a woman in her sixties with acute or convalescent COVID-19. For the CDR3, the DNA is TGTGCCAGTAGTATAGTCCGTTCTGGGGCCAACGTCCTGACTTTC. Translating it yields CASSIVRSGANVLTF.